The source of this TCR beta chain is a study of T-cell memory formation after mild COVID-19. Trimming removed 5 bases from V and 10 bases from J, with 21 bases in between. Per the germline V gene, CDR1 is MNHEY and CDR2 is SVGAGI. CDR3 length: 16 residues. TCRdb called the 5' RACE reads again in MiXCR, with one record for every CDR3 protein. The sample holds under 400,000 distinct CDR3 sequences, approximately 29% seen once. This sequence originates from an adult woman who had mild COVID-19 (a few samples of this study predate the infection). Cell type and time point are not known. V usage is TRBV6-5 and J usage is TRBJ1-6, with a weak D call TRBD1 (6 bases). Sequenced: PBMCs or a T cell subset sorted from them (not recorded which). The CDR3 is CASSKLSQGLGSPLHF. The CDR3 DNA reads TGTGCCAGCAGTAAACTCTCACAGGGTTTGGGATCACCCCTCCACTTT.